This TCR beta chain was sequenced for a study of T cells after yellow fever vaccination. This clonotype was recorded a few times. Each CDR3 protein gets one entry after TCRdb re-called the 5' RACE reads with MiXCR. The sample carries 340,000 or so distinct CDR3 sequences, 12% recorded once. The germline gives CDR1 GTSNPN, CDR2 SVGIG (reference sequence). This CDR3 region has 11 residues. The ends were cut back, 2 bases at V and 6 bases at J, with 7 bases in the middle. This TCR was recovered from a man in his late teens or twenties who received the YFV17D yellow fever vaccine. Here the sequenced sample was CD4+ T cells sorted from PBMCs, taken 15 days after the yellow fever booster vaccination. The chain carries TRBV30 and TRBJ1-1; a weak D match, TRBD1 (5 bases). CDR3 protein: CAWSLGAEAFF. The CDR3 DNA reads TGTGCCTGGAGTCTAGGGGCTGAAGCTTTCTTT.